The clone carrying this T cell receptor (beta chain) occurred a few times. The data originate from a study of blood T cell repertoires in COVID-19. As for the study in general: Samples taken during acute and convalescent COVID-19 were collected in the United States, Italy and Spain.

Participants reported their clinical history, and cohort assignment relied on those reports. Germline CDR1 MNHEY, CDR2 SVGEGT. V lost 5 bases and J 8 bases, leaving 16 bases between the germline ends. The CDR3 is 14 residues long. TCRdb keeps only in-frame clones here, not all; method: immunoSEQ multiplex PCR. The table includes about 400,000 clones, roughly 90% detected once. This sequence originates from a woman aged 25 to 39 with acute COVID-19. The sequenced sample consisted of PBMCs or T cells enriched from blood (not recorded which). The J gene is TRBJ2-1, the V gene TRBV6-2 or TRBV6-3, with D maybe TRBD1 (5 bases). The DNA for the CDR3 is TGTGCCAGCAGTCAGGAAAACAGGTACCATGAGCAGTTCTTC. This gives the protein CASSQENRYHEQFF.